This T cell receptor beta chain was sequenced in a study of T cell responses to AZD1222 COVID-19 vaccine. Study observations and caveats: Seropositive at baseline were only a handful of AZD1222 recipients. Nearly half of spike-specific TCRs reportedly target unmutated variant regions.

With 7 bases removed from V and 4 bases from J, the gap between germline ends came to 8 bases. Per germline, CDR1 SQVTM and CDR2 ANQGSEA. The length of the CDR3 is 11 residues. The repertoire was sequenced with immunoSEQ multiplex PCR; TCRdb's copy has only in-frame clones and lacks some. The sample has 95,000 to 150,000 clones; approximately 88% are singletons. Regarding this clone: No antigen is known for it.

The sequenced sample was peripheral blood, obtained on day 0 of AZD1222 vaccination. The chain has TRBV29-1 and TRBJ1-3; D not resolved. The TCR comes from an adult in good health. CDR3 DNA sequence: TGCAGCGCCGCATCGGGAAACACCATATATTTT. Its protein is CSAASGNTIYF.